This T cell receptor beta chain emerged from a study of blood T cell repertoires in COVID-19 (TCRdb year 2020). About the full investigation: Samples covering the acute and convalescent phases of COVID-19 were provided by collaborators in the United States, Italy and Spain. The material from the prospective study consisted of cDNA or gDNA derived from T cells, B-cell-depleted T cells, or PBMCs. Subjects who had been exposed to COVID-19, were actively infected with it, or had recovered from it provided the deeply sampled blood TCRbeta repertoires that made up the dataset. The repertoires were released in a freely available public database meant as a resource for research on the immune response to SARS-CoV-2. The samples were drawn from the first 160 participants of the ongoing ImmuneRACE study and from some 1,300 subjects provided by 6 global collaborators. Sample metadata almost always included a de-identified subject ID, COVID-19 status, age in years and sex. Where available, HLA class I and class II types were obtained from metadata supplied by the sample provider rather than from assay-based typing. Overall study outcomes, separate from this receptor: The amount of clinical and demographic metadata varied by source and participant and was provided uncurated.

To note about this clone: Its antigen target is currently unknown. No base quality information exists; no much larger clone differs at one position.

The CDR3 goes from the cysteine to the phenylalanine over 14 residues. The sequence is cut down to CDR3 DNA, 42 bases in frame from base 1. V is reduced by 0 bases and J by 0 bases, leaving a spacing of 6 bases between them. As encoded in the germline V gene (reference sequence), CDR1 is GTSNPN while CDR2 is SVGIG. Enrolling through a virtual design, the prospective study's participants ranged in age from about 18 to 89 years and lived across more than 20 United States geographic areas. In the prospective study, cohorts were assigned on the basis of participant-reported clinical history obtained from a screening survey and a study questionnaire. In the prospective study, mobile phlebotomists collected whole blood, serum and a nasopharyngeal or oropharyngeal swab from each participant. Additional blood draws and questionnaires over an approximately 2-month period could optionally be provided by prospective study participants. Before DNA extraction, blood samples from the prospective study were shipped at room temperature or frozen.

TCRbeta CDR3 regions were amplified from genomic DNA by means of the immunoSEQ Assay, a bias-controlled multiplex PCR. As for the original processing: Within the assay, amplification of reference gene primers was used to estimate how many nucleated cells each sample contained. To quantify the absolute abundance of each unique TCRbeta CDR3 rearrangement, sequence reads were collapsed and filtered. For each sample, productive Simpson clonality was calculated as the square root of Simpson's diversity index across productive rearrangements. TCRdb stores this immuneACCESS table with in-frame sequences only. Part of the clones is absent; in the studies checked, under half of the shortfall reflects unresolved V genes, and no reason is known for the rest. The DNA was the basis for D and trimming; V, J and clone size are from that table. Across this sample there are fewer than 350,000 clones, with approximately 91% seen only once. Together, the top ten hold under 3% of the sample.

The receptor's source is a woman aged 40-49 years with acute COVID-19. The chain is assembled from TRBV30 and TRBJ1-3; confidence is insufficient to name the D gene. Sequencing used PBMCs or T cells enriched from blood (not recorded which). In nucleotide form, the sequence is TGTGCCTGGAGTGTACAGATCTCTGGAAACACCATATATTTT. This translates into CAWSVQISGNTIYF.